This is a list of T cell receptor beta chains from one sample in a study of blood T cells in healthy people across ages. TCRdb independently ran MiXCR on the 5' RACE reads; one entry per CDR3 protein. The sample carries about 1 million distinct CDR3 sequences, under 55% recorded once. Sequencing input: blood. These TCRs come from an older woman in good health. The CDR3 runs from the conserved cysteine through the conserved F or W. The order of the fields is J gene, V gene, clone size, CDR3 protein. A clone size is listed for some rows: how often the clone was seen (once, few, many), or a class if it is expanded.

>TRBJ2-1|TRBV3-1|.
CASSQRPRLAGYNEQFF
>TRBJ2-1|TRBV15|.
CATSRDSVTEQFF
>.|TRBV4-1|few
CASSQGPGAEQYF
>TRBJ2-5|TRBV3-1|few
CASSRGPTEQETQYF
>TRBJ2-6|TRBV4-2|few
CASSQVFSSGEGANVLTF
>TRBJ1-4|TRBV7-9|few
CASSPAGEKLFF
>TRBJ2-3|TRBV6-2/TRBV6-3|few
CASSYSRDQGRDTQYF
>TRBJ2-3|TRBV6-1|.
CASRGDSTNTQYF
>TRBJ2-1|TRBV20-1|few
CSARVVGRGEQFF
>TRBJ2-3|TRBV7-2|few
CASSSPGLAGVPQYF
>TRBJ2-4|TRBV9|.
CASSDSLKNIQYF
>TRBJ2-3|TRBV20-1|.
CSATQDRGRGDTQYF
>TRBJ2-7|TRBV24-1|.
CATSDQRDPSYEQYF
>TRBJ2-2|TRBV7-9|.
CASSSRSAGSTGELFF